These T cell receptor beta chains were read from a single sample in a study of STAT5B mutations in CD4+ large granular lymphocyte leukemia. Repertoires were generated with immunoSEQ multiplex PCR, while TCRdb's copy carries only in-frame clones and drops some. The sample yields 20,000 to 25,000 clones, just over 70% seen once. Sequenced material: CD4+ T cells from blood buffy coats. The receptor set was obtained from a human donor in good health. CDR3s include the opening cysteine and the closing phenylalanine or tryptophan. Each record gives: V gene, J gene, clone size, D gene, CDR3 protein, CDR3 DNA. The D gene is left open where the match is weak. Size is omitted from some rows. Given values are once, few, many or a class for expanded clones.

TRBV9,TRBJ2-7,NA,TRBD2,CASSVLAGKEYEQYF,TGTGCCAGCAGCGTCCTAGCGGGGAAGGAGTACGAGCAGTACTTC
TRBV18,TRBJ1-2,NA,NA,CASSPARSHYGYTF,TGTGCCAGCTCACCAGCCAGGTCCCACTATGGCTACACCTTC
TRBV6-5,TRBJ2-7,NA,TRBD2,CASSKGTSGTYEQYF,TGTGCCAGCAGCAAGGGGACTAGCGGGACCTACGAGCAGTACTTC
TRBV12-5,TRBJ2-6,NA,NA,CASGSPNTAGANVLTF,TGTGCTAGTGGTTCGCCTAACACGGCTGGGGCCAACGTCCTGACTTTC
TRBV6-6,TRBJ1-4,few,NA,CASSYGTAEKLFF,TGTGCCAGCAGTTACGGGACTGCCGAAAAACTGTTTTTT
TRBV5-1,TRBJ2-1,NA,NA,CASSLFGTDGLNEQFF,TGCGCCAGCAGCTTGTTTGGGACTGACGGTCTCAATGAGCAGTTCTTC
TRBV6-6,TRBJ1-2,NA,TRBD1,CASSYSGRGHYGYTF,TGTGCCAGCAGTTACTCCGGCAGGGGGCACTATGGCTACACCTTC
TRBV7-2,TRBJ2-5,NA,NA,CASSPQSGMETQYF,TGTGCCAGCAGCCCTCAGTCGGGGATGGAGACCCAGTACTTC
TRBV29-1,TRBJ1-2,NA,NA,CSVDPSYTF,TGCAGCGTGGACCCGAGCTACACCTTC
TRBV5-4,TRBJ2-3,NA,TRBD2,CASSLTSGKRKGTQYF,TGTGCCAGCAGCTTGACTAGCGGGAAAAGGAAGGGGACGCAGTATTTT
TRBV5-1,TRBJ2-1,NA,TRBD2,CASSLFSSGLIDNEQFF,TGCGCCAGCAGCTTGTTTTCTAGCGGCCTAATAGACAATGAGCAGTTCTTC
TRBV5-1,TRBJ1-1,NA,TRBD1,CASSTPGTGVNTEAFF,TGCGCCAGCAGCACTCCCGGGACAGGAGTAAACACTGAAGCTTTCTTT
TRBV25-1,TRBJ2-2,NA,NA,CASSEIKADTGELFF,TGTGCCAGCAGTGAAATAAAGGCGGACACCGGGGAGCTGTTTTTT
TRBV5-5,TRBJ2-6,NA,NA,CASSLDSRANVLTF,TGTGCCAGCAGCTTAGATTCTAGGGCCAACGTCCTGACTTTC
TRBV30,TRBJ1-2,few,NA,CAWTTGSWDGYTF,TGTGCCTGGACAACAGGGTCCTGGGATGGCTACACCTTC
TRBV7-8,TRBJ2-7,NA,TRBD1,CASSQRQGRYEQYF,TGTGCCAGCAGCCAAAGACAGGGCCGGTACGAGCAGTACTTC
TRBV5-4,TRBJ2-1,NA,NA,CASSLAAAAGNEQFF,TGTGCCAGCAGCTTGGCCGCAGCGGCAGGCAATGAGCAGTTCTTC
TRBV7-2,TRBJ2-1,NA,NA,CASSLGGSYNEQFF,TGTGCCAGCAGCTTAGGCGGTTCCTACAATGAGCAGTTCTTC
TRBV7-3,TRBJ2-7,NA,NA,CASSLTGVGGSYEQYF,TGTGCCAGCAGCTTAACAGGCGTCGGGGGTTCCTACGAGCAGTACTTC
TRBV2,TRBJ2-5,NA,NA,CASSGTSRGGEETQYF,TGTGCCAGCAGTGGGACTAGCAGGGGGGGGGAAGAGACCCAGTACTTC
TRBV4-3,TRBJ2-2,NA,NA,CASKDVADLTGELFF,TGCGCCAGCAAAGACGTCGCAGACCTCACCGGGGAGCTGTTTTTT
TRBV5-1,TRBJ1-2,NA,TRBD1,CASSLLGQTNYGYTF,TGCGCCAGCAGCTTACTGGGACAGACAAACTATGGCTACACCTTC
TRBV5-6,TRBJ2-3,NA,NA,CASSLDPQGRDTQYF,TGTGCCAGCAGCTTGGACCCCCAGGGGAGGGATACGCAGTATTTT
TRBV30,TRBJ1-1,few,NA,CAWTPTVEAFF,TGTGCCTGGACCCCGACAGTTGAAGCTTTCTTT
TRBV19,TRBJ2-1,few,NA,CASSGTYNEQFF,TGTGCCAGTAGCGGAACTTACAATGAGCAGTTCTTC
TRBV5-4,TRBJ2-2,NA,NA,CASSLGGTARTGELFF,TGTGCCAGCAGCTTGGGGGGAACCGCCCGCACCGGGGAGCTGTTTTTT
TRBV19,TRBJ2-2,NA,NA,CASRRDSHKNTGELFF,TGTGCCAGTAGGCGGGACTCACATAAAAACACCGGGGAGCTGTTTTTT
TRBV5-4,TRBJ2-5,NA,NA,CASSAVRGASVETQYF,TGTGCCAGCAGCGCCGTACGGGGGGCGTCGGTAGAGACCCAGTACTTC
TRBV4-3,TRBJ1-1,once,NA,CASSQEEVGAPEPEAFF,TGCGCCAGCAGCCAAGAGGAGGTGGGGGCGCCGGAGCCTGAAGCTTTCTTT
TRBV5-1,TRBJ2-5,NA,TRBD2,CASSPGLAGEATQYF,TGCGCCAGCAGCCCGGGACTAGCGGGAGAGGCGACCCAGTACTTC
TRBV30,TRBJ2-7,NA,NA,CAWSVAVYEQYF,TGTGCCTGGAGTGTTGCGGTCTACGAGCAGTACTTC
TRBV7-2,TRBJ2-6,NA,NA,CASSPKDPGANVLTF,TGTGCCAGCAGCCCAAAGGACCCTGGGGCCAACGTCCTGACTTTC
TRBV28,TRBJ1-5,NA,NA,CASSSPGPGGNQPQHF,TGTGCCAGCAGTTCCCCCGGACCCGGTGGCAATCAGCCCCAGCATTTT
TRBV7-2,TRBJ2-5,NA,TRBD2,CASSSGTSLQETQYF,TGTGCCAGCAGCTCCGGGACTAGCCTCCAAGAGACCCAGTACTTC
TRBV6-1,TRBJ1-5,few,NA,CASSALGAGEPQHF,TGTGCCAGCAGTGCCCTCGGGGCGGGAGAGCCCCAGCATTTT
TRBV30,TRBJ2-5,NA,TRBD1,CAWSPGAGGQETQYF,TGTGCCTGGAGTCCCGGGGCAGGGGGCCAAGAGACCCAGTACTTC
TRBV4-3,TRBJ2-2,NA,NA,CASSQASDSLTGELFF,TGCGCCAGCAGCCAAGCCTCTGACAGCCTCACCGGGGAGCTGTTTTTT
TRBV27,TRBJ2-7,few,NA,CASRGVGLNSYEQYF,TGTGCCAGCAGGGGAGTGGGACTTAACTCCTACGAGCAGTACTTC
TRBV6-5,TRBJ2-1,NA,NA,CASSYSLGHNEQFF,TGTGCCAGCAGTTACTCTCTGGGACACAATGAGCAGTTCTTC
TRBV5-1,TRBJ1-2,NA,TRBD1,CASSPRTKGQKTTF,TGCGCCAGCAGCCCGAGGACAAAGGGACAGAAAACTACCTTC
TRBV7-6,TRBJ2-2,NA,NA,CASSPGRELFF,TGTGCCAGCAGCCCCGGGAGGGAGCTGTTTTTT
TRBV5-4,TRBJ1-1,NA,NA,CASSLQGMNTEAFF,TGTGCCAGCAGCTTGCAGGGGATGAACACTGAAGCTTTCTTT
TRBV6-5,TRBJ1-1,few,NA,CASSVQGEWAEAFF,TGTGCCAGCAGTGTGCAGGGTGAGTGGGCTGAAGCTTTCTTT
TRBV12-2,TRBJ2-7,NA,NA,CASRSRGRGRPSYEQYF,TGTGCAAGTCGCTCCCGGGGGCGCGGGCGTCCTTCCTACGAGCAGTACTTC
TRBV12-5,TRBJ2-7,few,NA,CASGRVHYEQYF,TGTGCTAGTGGGCGGGTCCACTACGAGCAGTACTTC
TRBV12-5,TRBJ1-6,NA,TRBD1,CASAREGGDNSPLHF,TGTGCTAGTGCCCGGGAAGGGGGCGATAATTCACCCCTCCACTTT
TRBV6-1,TRBJ1-6,NA,NA,CASTQVLVDSPLHF,TGTGCCAGTACACAGGTTCTCGTCGATTCACCCCTCCACTTT
TRBV11-2,TRBJ2-2,NA,NA,CASSLAPTGEGGELFF,TGTGCCAGCAGCTTAGCCCCGACAGGGGAGGGCGGGGAGCTGTTTTTT
TRBV1,TRBJ1-1,NA,NA,CTRLRQGWGTEAFF,TGCACCAGGCTACGACAGGGTTGGGGCACTGAAGCTTTCTTT
TRBV11-2,TRBJ2-4,NA,NA,CASSPPGGPRGIQYF,TGTGCCAGCAGCCCGCCGGGTGGCCCAAGAGGCATTCAGTACTTC
TRBV6-1,TRBJ2-1,NA,NA,CASAAYNEQFF,TGTGCCAGCGCCGCATACAATGAGCAGTTCTTC
TRBV10-1,TRBJ1-3,NA,NA,CASQGGSSSGNTIYF,TGCGCCAGCCAAGGAGGCTCGAGCTCTGGAAACACCATATATTTT
TRBV7-9,TRBJ2-5,NA,NA,CASSQQGETQYF,TGTGCCAGCAGTCAGCAGGGGGAGACCCAGTACTTC
TRBV5-3,TRBJ1-1,few,NA,CARSLVTGEAFF,TGTGCCAGAAGCTTGGTGACGGGTGAAGCTTTCTTT
TRBV6-1,TRBJ2-4,NA,NA,CASSEALGGAKNIQYF,TGTGCCAGCAGTGAAGCGCTAGGGGGAGCCAAAAACATTCAGTACTTC
TRBV19,TRBJ1-5,few,NA,CAISTGVGQPQHF,TGTGCCATCTCCACCGGAGTCGGACAGCCCCAGCATTTT
TRBV7-8,TRBJ1-3,NA,TRBD1,CASSVRETGRGNTIYF,TGTGCCAGCAGCGTAAGAGAGACAGGGCGCGGAAACACCATATATTTT